This T cell receptor (beta chain) was sequenced during a study of cytomegalovirus exposure and HLA in healthy donors (dated by TCRdb to 2017 to 2019). Regarding the complete study: An earlier analysis of some 600 of the donors reported 250 to 300 Gb of sequence data and around 100 million unique TCR beta sequences obtained from roughly 170 million T cells. About 310 gigabases of sequencing data and 80 million or so unique TCR sequences were included in an early release covering 550 to 800 HLA-typed donors. Among the roughly 380 genotyped donors, around 79% belonged to the genetic ancestry cluster associated with self-reported Caucasian donors. The study was designed to test whether signatures of past pathogen exposure could be identified by cataloging public T cell receptors. Using immunosequencing, the study profiled T cell repertoires from 666 subjects and related those repertoires to cytomegalovirus serostatus. Along with the roughly 670-subject first cohort, a separate validation cohort of 120 different subjects was used. To predict cytomegalovirus infection status, the study brought together high-throughput TCR immunosequencing, statistical association of individual TCRs with disease status, and machine learning. A later analysis re-analyzed previously published TCR beta repertoires from 666 donors and added high-resolution HLA genotyping to study TCR occurrence patterns. Rather than using new phenotypic data, the later analysis identified candidate immune exposures from TCR beta sequences and from how often those sequences occurred across donors. To decide whether each TCR beta V gene segment behaved as functional or pseudogenic, an earlier analysis of approximately 590 of the donors relied on high-throughput TCR beta sequencing. Donor age, sex, ethnicity and CMV serostatus were compiled alongside the repertoire data. A later genetic analysis used genome-wide SNP genotypes for about 65% of the roughly 700 donors, treating that subset as a discovery cohort. Every repertoire in the discovery cohort had been generated on one and the same sequencing platform. HLA typing covered class I and class II loci at four-digit resolution. Typing coverage varied by locus: roughly 629-640 donors for A, B, C, DRB1 and DQB1; 522 for DQA1; around 610 for DPA1; approximately 470 for DPB1. Four to six DR-DQ haplotypes were handled as single units for association and clustering, since linkage in the cohort was strong. On average, 235,054 unique TCR beta nucleotide sequences were sequenced per donor among some 420 genotyped donors of the cohort, with about 17% of those sequences being non-productive. General findings and caveats noted by the study authors: Correlated functional status among segregating V segments might be attributable to linkage disequilibrium, but an unknown experimental factor could not be ruled out. Most TCR sequences were observed very rarely across donors, whereas some public TCRs were present in many individuals. The earlier analysis of some 540 of the donors excluded approximately 15 rarely observed V segments, including chromosome 9 orphons, because counts were too low. Several of the top co-occurrence clusters appeared to be linked to parvovirus B19, influenza, CMV and Epstein-Barr virus, according to a later analysis. A group of highly shared sequence variants was considered likely to be a technical artifact of the sequencing pipeline. V-gene and J-gene trimming of TCR beta chains was associated with a missense DCLRE1C variant in a later genetic analysis, and the association was replicated in an independent cohort. In a later analysis, TCR association rates were found to vary across HLA loci, with the most associated TCRs seen for DRB1 alleles and the fewest for HLA-C alleles. In vitro tests confirmed that a few of the cytomegalovirus-associated TCR beta chains recognize cytomegalovirus antigens. In this cohort, only TCR beta chains were sequenced, and detectable features were limited by the absence of alpha or paired-chain data. It was suggested by the authors that the approach could potentially be generalized to other disease states and immunological phenotypes. A total of about 150 TCR beta chains were listed by the study as associated with cytomegalovirus. At a false discovery rate of 0.05, a later analysis linked fewer than 20,000 TCR beta sequences to specific HLA alleles. Because the 87-base-pair reads could not distinguish some IMGT-functional V segments, including TRBV6-2 and TRBV6-3, those segments were excluded. The only immune exposure information available for the cohort was CMV serostatus. A further reported finding was that TCR beta sequences accurately predicted the HLA-A and HLA-B alleles for most subjects in the first cohort. HLA typing was unavailable for some donors at each locus, so association tests used only the typed subset. Compared with the roughly 700-donor mean, donors in an Asian-associated ancestry cluster had fewer N-insertions in productive TCRs, according to a later genetic analysis. According to a later analysis, most CMV-associated TCR beta chains appeared to be HLA-restricted, and the HLA associations seemed to be driven largely by CMV exposure. Roughly uniform sequencing depth across donors was assumed in presence/absence analyses, although this assumption may not hold. In both the original and validation cohorts, the classifier was reported to diagnose cytomegalovirus status with high specificity and sensitivity. In a later analysis, HLA-associated TCR beta chains showed more clonal expansion and lower generation probabilities than non-associated chains that were equally common. In an earlier analysis of more than 500 of the donors, most TCR beta V segments appeared in productive rearrangements about 87% or about 30% of the time, broadly matching IMGT annotations. Assigning TCR associations to individual alleles was difficult when HLA alleles, especially DR and DQ, strongly co-occurred.

As concerns this clone: No cognate antigen has been identified for it. There are no base qualities to consult, and no much larger clone falls within one base.

Library construction relied on the immunoSEQ multiplex PCR assay. A mixture of 60 forward primers for TCR Vbeta segments and 13 reverse primers for TCR Jbeta segments was used in the multiplex PCR. A multiplex PCR assay on genomic DNA amplified the CDR3 region of rearranged TCR beta genes. The amplified TCR beta libraries were sequenced on the Illumina HiSeq System as 87-base-pair reads. The authors' analysis ran thus. A later analysis tallied roughly 76 million unique TCR beta chains across the approximately 670 repertoires, and some 12 million of those chains were shared by two or more donors. To remove PCR and sequencing errors, raw reads were error-corrected and collapsed into unique sequences using a nearest-neighbor algorithm that merged closely related sequences. V, D and J gene segments were assigned by aligning CDR3 sequences to IMGT reference sequences. For a sequence to be retained, a match of at least six nucleotides was required to both a V gene segment and a J gene segment. A rearrangement counted as productive if the CDR3 had no stop codons and remained in frame with V and J, and every other rearrangement counted as non-productive. CDR3 was defined by IMGT convention, running from the second conserved V-encoded cysteine to the conserved J-encoded phenylalanine. The earlier analysis of a few hundred of the donors excluded sequences that lacked an unambiguous match to a single V gene segment. An earlier analysis of approximately 590 of the donors called V segments functional above 56.7% productive rearrangements and segregating when the between-donor standard deviation exceeded 5%. A statistical classification framework was built to diagnose cytomegalovirus status from the catalog of TCR beta chain sequences. In a later analysis, TCR nucleotide sequences were compared against IMGT/GENE-DB human TR gene sequences so that V and J genes could be assigned. The TCRdist pipeline was used in a later analysis to assign CDR3 sequences and most-parsimonious VDJ recombination scenarios. In a later analysis, every TCR beta chain was defined by the combination of its CDR3 amino acid sequence and its V-gene family, and reads without a unique V-gene family were dropped. To address suspected cross-contamination and a sequencing artifact, a later analysis removed around 590 highly shared, low-generation-probability nucleotide sequences. A later analysis calculated a clonal expansion index for each public chain from normalized within-repertoire ranks of inferred template counts. In a later analysis, generation probabilities were computed using a VDJ recombination model fitted to out-of-frame rearrangements, and the results were checked against IGoR. Hypergeometric tests were used in a later analysis to score TCR-TCR, TCR-HLA and TCR-CMV co-occurrence, with a repertoire-size bias correction applied to the TCR pairs. A later analysis estimated false discovery rates by permuting HLA or CMV assignments 20 times. A later analysis grouped co-occurring TCRs with DBSCAN, adding TCRdist sequence similarity when clustering within HLA-allele-positive subsets. Co-occurrence clustering excluded repertoires with fewer than 30,000 or more than 120,000 public chains, plus five with anomalous nucleotide sharing. What TCRdb holds here is the immuneACCESS table cut down to in-frame rearrangements. Part of the clones is not present; checked against another copy, under half of the missing clones reflect an unresolved V gene, and the others are unexplained. For V, J and clone size, that table is used; D and trimming come from the DNA. This sample comprises about 120,000 clones, around 78% of them detected only once. Over 15% of the sample is in the top ten clones.

The germline V gene (reference sequence) specifies SEHNR as CDR1 and FQNEAQ as CDR2. Taken from cysteine to phenylalanine, the CDR3 has 14 residues. Only CDR3 DNA remains: 42 bases, in frame from the first base. V is reduced by 1 base and J by 11 bases, leaving a spacing of 17 bases between them. The cohort comprised several hundred healthy bone marrow donors. Cohort members were all nominally healthy when sampled, although unrecorded immune exposures were likely present. The donor was CMV seropositive and belonged to the group of 250 to 350 seropositive cohort members. Each donor provided a peripheral blood sample, and peripheral blood mononuclear cells were used for TCR beta sequencing. The Qiagen DNeasy Blood Extraction Kit was used to extract genomic DNA from the blood cell samples.

In this chain, TRBV7-9 is recombined with TRBJ1-1; TRBD1 is possibly the D segment (5 matching bases). Sequencing used PBMCs. The clonotype originates from a man aged 18 to 35 in good health and CMV-seropositive. The bases are TGTGCCAGCAGCTTAGTCGGGGGGTGGGGAGAGGCTTTCTTT. Translation gives CASSLVGGWGEAFF.